This TCR beta chain was obtained from a study of cytomegalovirus exposure and HLA in healthy donors. The CDR3 runs 12 residues. Deletions cut 4 bases from V and 3 bases from J, with 6 bases between. The germline CDR1 and CDR2 sequences are MNHEY and SVGAGI. Clones were read by immunoSEQ multiplex PCR, and TCRdb kept only the in-frame ones, dropping some. The data contain 90,000 to 150,000 clones, approximately 86% of them singletons. Whole-study findings and limits: Subsequent analysis revealed that first-cohort TCR clusters tended to co-occur in the roughly 120 validation repertoires. The authors confirmed in vitro that a few CMV-associated chains were specific for CMV antigens.

As regards this clone: Its antigen is not identified.

This TCR was recovered from a man younger than 35 in good health and CMV-seropositive. The J gene is TRBJ1-1, the V gene TRBV6-5; D call uncertain. Sequencing was done on a sample of PBMCs. The CDR3 here is CASSWRDTEAFF. CDR3 coding DNA: TGTGCCAGCAGTTGGAGGGACACTGAAGCTTTCTTT.